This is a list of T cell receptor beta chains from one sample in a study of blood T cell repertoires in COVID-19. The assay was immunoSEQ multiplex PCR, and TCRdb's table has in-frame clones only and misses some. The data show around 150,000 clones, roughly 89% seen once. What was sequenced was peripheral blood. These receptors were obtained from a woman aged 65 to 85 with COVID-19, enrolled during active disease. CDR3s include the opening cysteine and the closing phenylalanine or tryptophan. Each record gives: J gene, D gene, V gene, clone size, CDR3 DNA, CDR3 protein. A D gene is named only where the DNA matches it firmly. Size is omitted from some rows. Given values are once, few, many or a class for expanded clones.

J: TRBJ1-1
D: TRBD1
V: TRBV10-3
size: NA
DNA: TGTGCCATCAGTCGGACAGGGGCGAACACTGAAGCTTTCTTT
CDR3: CAISRTGANTEAFF

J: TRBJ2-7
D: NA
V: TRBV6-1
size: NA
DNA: TGTGCCAGCAGTGAAGGTAAGGGAGACTTCTACGAGCAGTACTTC
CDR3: CASSEGKGDFYEQYF

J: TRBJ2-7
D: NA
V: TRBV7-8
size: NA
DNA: TGTGCCAGCAGCTCAGGGGCAGTAGGAGCGCGCTCCGTCTACGAGCAGTACTTC
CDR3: CASSSGAVGARSVYEQYF

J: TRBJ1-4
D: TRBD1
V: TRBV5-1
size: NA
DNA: TGCGCCAGCAGCCCTACAGGGGGGGGCGCAACTAATGAAAAACTGTTTTTT
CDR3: CASSPTGGGATNEKLFF

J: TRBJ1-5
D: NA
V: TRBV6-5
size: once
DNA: TGTGCCAGCAGCAACGACAAGTCGCGGGCGCAGCCCCAGCATTTT
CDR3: CASSNDKSRAQPQHF

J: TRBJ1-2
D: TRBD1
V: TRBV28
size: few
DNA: TGTGCCAGCAGTTTATCTCCACAGGGGCTCTATGGCTACACCTTC
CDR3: CASSLSPQGLYGYTF

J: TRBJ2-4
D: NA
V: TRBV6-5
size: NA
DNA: TGTGCCAGCACTCAGGGATTTCTAGCCAAAAACATTCAGTACTTC
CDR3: CASTQGFLAKNIQYF

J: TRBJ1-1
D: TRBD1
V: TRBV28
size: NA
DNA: TGTGCCAGCAGCCGAACAGGGGACACTGAAGCTTTCTTT
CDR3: CASSRTGDTEAFF

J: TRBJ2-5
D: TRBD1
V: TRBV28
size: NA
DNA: TGTGCCAGCAGCTCGGACAGGGGAGTGTGGGCGGGGGTAGAGACCCAGTACTTC
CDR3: CASSSDRGVWAGVETQYF

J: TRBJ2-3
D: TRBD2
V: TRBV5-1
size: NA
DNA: TGCGCCAGCAGCTTAACTAGCGGGGGTTACACAGATACGCAGTATTTT
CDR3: CASSLTSGGYTDTQYF

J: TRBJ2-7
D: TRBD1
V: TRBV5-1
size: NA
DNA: TGCGCCAGCAGCACAGGTGCCGGGACAGGGGAATGGTCCGAGCAGTACTTC
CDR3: CASSTGAGTGEWSEQYF

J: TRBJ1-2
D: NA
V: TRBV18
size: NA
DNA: TGTGCCAGCTCCCGGGACGGAGGGGTGGCTAACTATGGCTACACCTTC
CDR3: CASSRDGGVANYGYTF

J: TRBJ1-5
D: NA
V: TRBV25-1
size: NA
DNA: TGTGCCAGCAGGCGGTTACGGGGGAGCAATCAGCCCCAGCATTTT
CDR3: CASRRLRGSNQPQHF

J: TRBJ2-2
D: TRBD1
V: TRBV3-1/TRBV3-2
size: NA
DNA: TGTGCCAGCAGCCAAAGGTCGCAAGGGACAGGGAACACCGGGGAGCTGTTTTTT
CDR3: CASSQRSQGTGNTGELFF

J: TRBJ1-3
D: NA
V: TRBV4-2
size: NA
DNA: TGTGCCAGCAGCCAAGATCTTAATACAGGGACTGGAAACACCATATATTTT
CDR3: CASSQDLNTGTGNTIYF

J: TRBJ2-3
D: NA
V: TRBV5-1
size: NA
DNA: TGCGCCAGCAGCTTTACCCTACGGGGCACAGATACGCAGTATTTT
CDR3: CASSFTLRGTDTQYF

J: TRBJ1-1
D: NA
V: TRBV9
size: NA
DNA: TGTGCCAGCAGCGTGCAGGGTGCGAACACTGAAGCTTTCTTT
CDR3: CASSVQGANTEAFF

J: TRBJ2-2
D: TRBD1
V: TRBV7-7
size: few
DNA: TGTGCTAGCAGCCCCACAGGACAGGAAAACACCGGGGAGCTGTTTTTT
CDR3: CASSPTGQENTGELFF

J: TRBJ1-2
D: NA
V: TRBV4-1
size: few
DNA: TGCGCCAGCAGCCAAGATTTATCGGGAAACTATGGCTACACCTTC
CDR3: CASSQDLSGNYGYTF

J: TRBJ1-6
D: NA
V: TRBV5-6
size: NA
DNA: TGTGCCAGCAGACGGGGTTCATTAAGCTCCTATAATTCACCCCTCCACTTT
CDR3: CASRRGSLSSYNSPLHF

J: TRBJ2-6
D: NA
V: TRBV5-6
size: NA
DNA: TGTGCCAGCAGCTTGGCGGGATTCTCTGGGGCCAACGTCCTGACTTTC
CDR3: CASSLAGFSGANVLTF

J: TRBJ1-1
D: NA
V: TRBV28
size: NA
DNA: TGTGCCAGCAGTTTTAGAGGGGGTTTGGTTGAAGCTTTCTTT
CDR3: CASSFRGGLVEAFF

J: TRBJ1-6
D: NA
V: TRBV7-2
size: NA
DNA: TGTGCCAGCAGCTTAGGACTTCCGGATAATTCACCCCTCCACTTT
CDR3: CASSLGLPDNSPLHF

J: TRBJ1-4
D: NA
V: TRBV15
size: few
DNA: TGTGCCACCAGCAGACGGTACAGGGTGGATGAAAAACTGTTTTTT
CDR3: CATSRRYRVDEKLFF

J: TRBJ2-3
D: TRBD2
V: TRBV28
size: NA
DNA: TGTGCCAGCAGTTTGGGACTAGCGGGGGAAGCTAGCACAGATACGCAGTATTTT
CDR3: CASSLGLAGEASTDTQYF

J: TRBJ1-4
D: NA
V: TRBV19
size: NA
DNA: TGTGCCACAGAAGGGGGTAGGAACGAAAAACTGTTTTTT
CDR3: CATEGGRNEKLFF

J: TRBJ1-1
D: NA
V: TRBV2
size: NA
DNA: TGTGCCAGCAGTGAGGAGGCAGGGGCGAACACTGAAGCTTTCTTT
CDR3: CASSEEAGANTEAFF

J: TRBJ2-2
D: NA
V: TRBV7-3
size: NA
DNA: TGTGCCAGCAGTTATCAGGGTACCGGGGAGCTGTTTTTT
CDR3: CASSYQGTGELFF

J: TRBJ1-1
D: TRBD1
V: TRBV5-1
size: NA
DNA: TGCGCCAGCAGCTTCACAGGGGCCACTGAAGCTTTCTTT
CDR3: CASSFTGATEAFF

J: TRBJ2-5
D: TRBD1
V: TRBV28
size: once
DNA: TGTGCCAGCAGTCTTCCACGACAGGGCCGGGAGACCCAGTACTTC
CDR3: CASSLPRQGRETQYF

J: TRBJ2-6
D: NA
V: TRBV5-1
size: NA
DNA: TGCGCCAGCAGCTTGGGCGGGTTGACTGGGGCCAACGTCCTGACTTTC
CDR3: CASSLGGLTGANVLTF

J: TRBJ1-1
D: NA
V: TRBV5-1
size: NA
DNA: TGCGCCAGCAGCTTTGGGCCCGACACTGAAGCTTTCTTT
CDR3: CASSFGPDTEAFF

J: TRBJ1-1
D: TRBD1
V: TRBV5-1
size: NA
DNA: TGCGCCAGCAGCCTAGGTCTACAGGGGGCGAGGAAGGGCACTGAAGCTTTCTTT
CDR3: CASSLGLQGARKGTEAFF

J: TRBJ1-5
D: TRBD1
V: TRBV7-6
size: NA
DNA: TGTGCCAGCAGCTTAGAACCCCTCCCGGACAGGACGGGGCAGCCCCAGCATTTT
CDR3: CASSLEPLPDRTGQPQHF

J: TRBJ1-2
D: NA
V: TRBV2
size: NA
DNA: TGTGCCAGCAAGGAGGGGCCCGGCAAAGGACAAAACTATGGCTACACCTTC
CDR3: CASKEGPGKGQNYGYTF

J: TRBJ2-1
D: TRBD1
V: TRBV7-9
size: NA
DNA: TGTGCCAGCACCCACCCCGGGACAGTTTACAATGAGCAGTTCTTC
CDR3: CASTHPGTVYNEQFF

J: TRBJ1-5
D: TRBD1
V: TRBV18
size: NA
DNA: TGTGCCAGCTCAACGGAGACAGGGCCAAATCAGCCCCAGCATTTT
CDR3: CASSTETGPNQPQHF